The rows below give T cell receptor beta chains drawn from one sample of a study of T cell repertoires in cytomegalovirus infection. Via MiXCR, TCRdb re-called the reads, giving one row per CDR3 protein. The data contain approximately 500,000 distinct CDR3 sequences, 15% to 20% of them singletons. The sequencing input was CD8+ T cells from PBMCs. The source is a human donor in good health (CMV status not recorded). Some clones in this sample may be carry-over from other donors' samples. Each CDR3 is given with its conserved first and last residue. A D gene is named only where the DNA matches it firmly. Clone size, where shown, is once, few, many, or a class for clones that have expanded.

size	V	J	D	DNA	CDR3
many	TRBV7-6	TRBJ2-5	NA	TGTGCCACTAAACGGGGAGCTCAGGAGACCCAGTACTTC	CATKRGAQETQYF
NA	TRBV19	TRBJ1-2	NA	TGTGCCAGTAGTATAGGACAGGACTCATCCTATGGCTACACCTTC	CASSIGQDSSYGYTF
NA	TRBV7-3	TRBJ2-7	TRBD2	TGTGCCAGCAGTCTTAGCGGGGGCACCACCTACGTGCAGTACTTC	CASSLSGGTTYVQYF
NA	TRBV7-9	TRBJ1-1	TRBD1	TGTGCCAGCAGCTTATATACCACCGGGACAGACAGTTCTGAAGCTTTCTTT	CASSLYTTGTDSSEAFF
NA	TRBV3-1	TRBJ2-1	TRBD2	TGTGCCAGCACCCCGGGGGGGGAGGCAACCTACAATGAGCAGTTCTTC	CASTPGGEATYNEQFF
many	TRBV7-9	TRBJ1-2	NA	TGTGCCAGCAGCTTAGCATCAGGATCGGGCGGCTACACCTTC	CASSLASGSGGYTF
NA	TRBV6-6	TRBJ2-5	TRBD1	TGTGCCAGCAGTTACTCGAAGGGACAGGGGGCCGGGACCCAGTACTTC	CASSYSKGQGAGTQYF
NA	TRBV4-2	TRBJ2-7	NA	TGTGCCAGCAGCCCTAAGATAGTCGCCGAGCAGTACTTC	CASSPKIVAEQYF
NA	TRBV4-2	TRBJ1-1	NA	TGTGCCAGCAGCCAGATAGGGAGAGGCACTGAAGCTTTCTTT	CASSQIGRGTEAFF
once	TRBV28	TRBJ1-3	NA	TGTGCCAGCAGCTCTATCTATGGAGGCTCTGGAAACACCATATATTTT	CASSSIYGGSGNTIYF
NA	TRBV4-1	TRBJ1-1	NA	TGCGCCAGCAGCCACCAGGGACACCAGAACACTGAAGCTTTCTTT	CASSHQGHQNTEAFF
NA	TRBV28	TRBJ2-1	NA	TGTGCCAGCAGCGGACTCGAACACAATGAGCAGTTCTTC	CASSGLEHNEQFF
many	TRBV7-8	TRBJ2-7	NA	TGTGCCAGCAGCTCCGGGGGTCTGTTCCCCAGCTCCTACGAGCAGTACTTC	CASSSGGLFPSSYEQYF
NA	TRBV10-2	TRBJ2-2	NA	TGCCCCAGCAGTGACATTGCGGGCAACACCGGGGAGCTGTTTTTT	CPSSDIAGNTGELFF
many	TRBV7-8	TRBJ2-1	NA	TGTGCCAGCAGCTTAAGATCGTTGGGGAGCGTCGGAATAGGGAATGAGCAGTTCTTC	CASSLRSLGSVGIGNEQFF
many	TRBV4-2	TRBJ2-3	NA	TGTGCCAGCAGCCAAAACGGCCCGGGACTTACTACAGATACGCAGTATTTT	CASSQNGPGLTTDTQYF
few	TRBV6-5	TRBJ2-3	NA	TGTGCCAGCAGTTTGCTCGAGAGCACAGATACGCAGTATTTT	CASSLLESTDTQYF
few	TRBV27	TRBJ2-2	NA	TGTGCCAGCAGTACCCGAGGCTCCACCGGGGAGCTGTTTTTT	CASSTRGSTGELFF
many	TRBV13	TRBJ1-5	NA	TGTGCCAGCAGCTCCAAGACAGATAGCAATCAGCCCCAGCATTTT	CASSSKTDSNQPQHF
NA	TRBV3-1	TRBJ1-5	TRBD1	TGTGCCAGCAGCCTCGGGACGGACAGGGGACAGCCCCAGCATTTT	CASSLGTDRGQPQHF
NA	TRBV12-3/TRBV12-4	TRBJ2-7	TRBD2	TGTGCCAGCAGTTTTCTCGCTAGCGGGGGAACCTACGAGCAGTACTTC	CASSFLASGGTYEQYF
NA	TRBV6-5	TRBJ2-2	NA	TGTGCCAGCAGTTACTTGACTCCCAACACCGGGGAGCTGTTTTTT	CASSYLTPNTGELFF
NA	TRBV9	TRBJ1-2	NA	TGTGCCAGCAGCGTATCGTCCCGGGGGCCCAACTATGGCTACACCTTC	CASSVSSRGPNYGYTF
few	TRBV2	TRBJ1-4	NA	TGTGCCAGCAGTGAAGATCAGACAGCTGCTAATGAAAAACTGTTTTTT	CASSEDQTAANEKLFF
many	TRBV4-2	TRBJ2-7	NA	TGTGCCAGCAGCCCCCAGGACGCCTCCTACGAGCAGTACTTC	CASSPQDASYEQYF
NA	TRBV20-1	TRBJ1-2	NA	TGCAGTGCTAGACCGGGACCCGGGCCTCATGGCTACACCTTC	CSARPGPGPHGYTF
few	TRBV28	TRBJ2-1	NA	TGTGCCAGCAGTTCTCCCCGGGGAGGCTTGGGGGACAATGAGCAGTTCTTC	CASSSPRGGLGDNEQFF
NA	TRBV27	TRBJ2-7	TRBD1	TGTGCCAGCAGTTTAACCGGGACAGGGGGCTCCTACGAGCAGTACTTC	CASSLTGTGGSYEQYF
once	TRBV5-1	TRBJ2-2	NA	TGCGCCAGCCTGCCGGGAAAAAAGAACACCGGGGAGCTGTTTTTT	CASLPGKKNTGELFF
few	TRBV4-2	TRBJ2-2	TRBD2	TGTGCCAGCAGCCAGGCTCCAGGGGTAGCGGGGTATACGAACACCGGGGAGCTGTTTTTT	CASSQAPGVAGYTNTGELFF
many	TRBV5-4	TRBJ2-1	NA	TGTGCCAGCAGCTTGGGGCAGGTGGAGAGCTCCTACAATGAGCAGTTCTTC	CASSLGQVESSYNEQFF
many	TRBV7-9	TRBJ2-3	NA	TGTGCCAGCAGCCTATCGACTGGATACACAGATACGCAGTATTTT	CASSLSTGYTDTQYF
many	TRBV6-5	TRBJ1-4	TRBD1	TGTGCCAGCAGGATAGGAAGGGGGCGCGAAAAACTGTTTTTT	CASRIGRGREKLFF
NA	TRBV4-1	TRBJ1-1	NA	TGCGCCAGCAGCCAAGCCACCAGAGGTATGAACACTGAAGCTTTCTTT	CASSQATRGMNTEAFF
NA	TRBV5-1	TRBJ1-1	TRBD1	TGCGCCAGCAGCTGGGACAGGGCGGGAACTGAAGCTTTCTTT	CASSWDRAGTEAFF
NA	TRBV10-3	TRBJ2-1	NA	TGTGCCATCAGTGGAGGGGCACTAGGCAATGAGCAGTTCTTC	CAISGGALGNEQFF
many	TRBV14	TRBJ1-2	NA	TGTGCCAGCAGCCCGGCCTTATTCTATGGCTACACCTTC	CASSPALFYGYTF
few	TRBV10-2	TRBJ1-5	TRBD1	TGCGCCAGCAGCGAGGACAGGCGCCAGCCCCAGCATTTT	CASSEDRRQPQHF
NA	TRBV7-9	TRBJ2-3	NA	TGTGCCAGCAGCGATACTCACGGCACAGATACGCAGTATTTT	CASSDTHGTDTQYF
many	TRBV6-5	TRBJ2-1	TRBD2	TGTGCCAGCAGCTACCGACCAGGGACTAGCGGGGGGGGGCCACGAGAGCAGTTCTTC	CASSYRPGTSGGGPREQFF
many	TRBV7-9	TRBJ2-1	TRBD2	TGTGCCAGCAGCTTACTGACTAGCGGCAGCTCCTACAATGAGCAGTTCTTC	CASSLLTSGSSYNEQFF
few	TRBV27	TRBJ1-2	NA	TGTGCCAGCAGTTTAGCAGGATCTGGCTACACCTTC	CASSLAGSGYTF